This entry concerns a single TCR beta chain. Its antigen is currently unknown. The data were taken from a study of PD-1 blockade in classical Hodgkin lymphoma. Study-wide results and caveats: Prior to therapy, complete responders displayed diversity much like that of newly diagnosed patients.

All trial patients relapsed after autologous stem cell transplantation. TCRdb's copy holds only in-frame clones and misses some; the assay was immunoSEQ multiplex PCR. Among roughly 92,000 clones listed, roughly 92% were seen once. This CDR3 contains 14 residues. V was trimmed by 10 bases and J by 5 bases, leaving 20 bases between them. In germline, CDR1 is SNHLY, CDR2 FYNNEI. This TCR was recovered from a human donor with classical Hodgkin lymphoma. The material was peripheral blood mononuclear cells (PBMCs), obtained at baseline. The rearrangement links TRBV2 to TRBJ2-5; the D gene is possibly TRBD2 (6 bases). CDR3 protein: CATLSTRSGETQYF. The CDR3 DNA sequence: TGTGCCACCCTGTCGACTAGGAGCGGGGAGACCCAGTACTTC.